These 5 T cell receptor beta chains were sequenced from one sample in a study of CD8 T cells in Susac syndrome (dated by TCRdb to between 2019 and 2020). Preparation of the library involved the immunoSEQ multiplex PCR assay. RNA was extracted with the RNeasy kit and roughly 0.45 to 1 ug was reverse transcribed using random hexamers. The raw public data were reprocessed by TCRdb itself: fastp quality trimming at Q25, MiXCR clonotype calling, in-frame beta chains only. Each CDR3 protein gets just one entry, which takes the most common genes and DNA from the rows behind it. This sample lists under 200,000 distinct CDR3 sequences; under 95% were detected once. The top ten clonotypes cover over 0.095% of the sample. The sample consisted of CD4+ T cells from PBMCs. The receptors stem from a human donor with Susac syndrome.

CDR3 nucleotides: TGCGCCAGCAGCTTCGGGGGGCGCACAGATACGCAGTATTTT. As protein: CASSFGGRTDTQYF. The rearrangement uses TRBV5-1 and TRBJ2-3, with D maybe TRBD2 (7 bases). The CDR3 has 14 residues. CDR1 SGHRS and CDR2 YFSETQ come from the germline V gene. V was trimmed by 2 bases and J by 1 base, leaving 8 bases between them.

The J gene is TRBJ2-5, the V gene TRBV7-3; no clear D. This CDR3 has 13 amino acids. Germline CDR1 reads SGHTA; CDR2 reads FQGTGA. The ends were cut back, 4 bases at V and 5 bases at J, with 11 bases in the middle. The CDR3 reads CASSSQPLETQYF. CDR3 DNA: TGTGCCAGCAGCTCACAACCCCTGGAGACCCAGTACTTC.

The V call is TRBV5-1, the J call TRBJ2-1, with 11 bases matching TRBD2. The CDR3 totals 16 residues. Looked up from germline, CDR1 is SGHRS and CDR2 is YFSETQ. Losses at the gene ends were 0 bases for V and 8 bases for J; bases not matched to a gene: 7. The CDR3 DNA reads TGCGCCAGCAGCTTGGGGGATAGCGGGGGGGCCGATGAGCAGTTCTTC. This translates into CASSLGDSGGADEQFF. Using reference TRBV5-1 and TRBJ2-1 for the parts outside the CDR3, the full variable domain is KAGVTQTPRYLIKTRGQQVTLSCSPISGHRSVSWYQQTPGQGLQFLFEYFSETQRNKGNFPGRFSGRQFSNSRSEMNVSTLELGDSALYLCASSLGDSGGADEQFFGPGTRLTVL.

V and J are TRBV10-1 and TRBJ2-1; D possibly corresponds to TRBD2 (6 bases). V was shortened by 2 bases and J by 4 bases, with 6 bases between the two germline ends. The CDR3 totals 13 residues. Germline V gene lookup returns CDR1 WNHNN and CDR2 SYGVQD (reference sequence). This CDR3 reads CASSEGLYNEQFF. The DNA of the CDR3 is TGCGCCAGCAGTGAGGGACTATACAATGAGCAGTTCTTC.

The CDR3 loop reads CASSLVPPPTGNYGYTF. Here the CDR3 DNA reads TGTGCCAGCAGCTTAGTCCCCCCCCCGACAGGAAACTATGGCTACACCTTC. The chain has TRBV7-2 and TRBJ1-2; D might be TRBD1 (6 bases). V gave up 1 base and J gave up 2 bases, with 17 bases separating them. Germline values: CDR1 SGHTA, CDR2 FQGNSA. This CDR3 spans 17 amino acids.